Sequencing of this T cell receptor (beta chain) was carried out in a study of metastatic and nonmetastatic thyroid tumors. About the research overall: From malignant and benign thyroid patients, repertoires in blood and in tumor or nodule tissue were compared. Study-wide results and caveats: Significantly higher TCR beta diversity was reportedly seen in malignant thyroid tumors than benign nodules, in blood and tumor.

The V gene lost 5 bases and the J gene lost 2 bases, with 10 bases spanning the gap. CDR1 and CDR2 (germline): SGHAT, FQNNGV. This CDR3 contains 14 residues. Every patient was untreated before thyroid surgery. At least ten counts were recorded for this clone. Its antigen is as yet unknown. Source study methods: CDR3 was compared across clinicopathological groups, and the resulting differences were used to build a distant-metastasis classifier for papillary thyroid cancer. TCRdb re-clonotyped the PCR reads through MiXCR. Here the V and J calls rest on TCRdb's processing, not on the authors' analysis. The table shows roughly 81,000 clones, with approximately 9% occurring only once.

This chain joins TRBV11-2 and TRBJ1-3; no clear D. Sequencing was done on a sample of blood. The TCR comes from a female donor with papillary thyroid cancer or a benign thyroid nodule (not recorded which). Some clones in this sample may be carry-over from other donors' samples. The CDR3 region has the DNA TGTGCCAGCAGCCTGAGGGTGACTGGAAACACCATATATTTT. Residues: CASSLRVTGNTIYF.